This T cell receptor (beta chain) emerged from a study of OX40 agonist ivuxolimab in advanced cancers. Study-level information: A mean age of 60 years, range roughly 23 to 79, was recorded, and about 83% were male.

The CDR3 is 14 amino acids. The trim removed 3 bases at V and 2 bases at J, leaving 2 bases unmatched. Germline V gene data show CDR1 as SGHRS and CDR2 as YFSETQ. Sequencing used immunoSEQ multiplex PCR; TCRdb keeps in-frame clones, though not all of them. The sample includes about 55,000 clones, 88% seen only once; the top ten take just under 7%. Patients who had autoimmune disease history or got systemic immunosuppression were left out. Points from the study as a whole: Partial responders receiving 0.1-3.0 mg/kg showed among the lowest clonal expansion.

With regard to this clone: Its antigen remains unknown.

The V and J genes are TRBV5-1 and TRBJ2-3; 8 bases fit TRBD2. This TCR was recovered from an adult with an advanced solid tumor such as melanoma, head and neck, liver or kidney cancer. The specimen comprised CD4+ or CD8+ T cells sorted from blood, sampled in a trial of the OX40 agonist ivuxolimab. The CDR3 loop is CASSYSGVTDTQYF. CDR3 nucleotide sequence: TGCGCCAGCAGCTATAGCGGGGTCACAGATACGCAGTATTTT.